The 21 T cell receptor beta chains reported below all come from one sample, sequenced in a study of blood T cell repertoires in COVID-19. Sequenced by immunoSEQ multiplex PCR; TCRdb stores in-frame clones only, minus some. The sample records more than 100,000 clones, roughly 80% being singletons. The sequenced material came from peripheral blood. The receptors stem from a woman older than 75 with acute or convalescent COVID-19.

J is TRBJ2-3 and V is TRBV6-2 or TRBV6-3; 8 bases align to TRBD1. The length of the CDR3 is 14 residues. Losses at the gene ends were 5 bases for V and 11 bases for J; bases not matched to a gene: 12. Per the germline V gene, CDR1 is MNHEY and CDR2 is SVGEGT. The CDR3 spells CASSPQGAGPVQYF. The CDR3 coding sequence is TGTGCCAGCAGTCCCCAGGGGGCGGGTCCCGTGCAGTATTTT.

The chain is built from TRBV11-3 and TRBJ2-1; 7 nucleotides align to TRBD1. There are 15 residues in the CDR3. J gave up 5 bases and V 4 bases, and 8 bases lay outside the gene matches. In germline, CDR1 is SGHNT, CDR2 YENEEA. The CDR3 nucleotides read TGTGCCAGCAGCTCCGACAGGGTTCTACACAATGAGCAGTTCTTC. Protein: CASSSDRVLHNEQFF. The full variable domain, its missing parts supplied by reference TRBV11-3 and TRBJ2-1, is EAGVVQSPRYKIIEKKQPVAFWCNPISGHNTLYWYLQNLGQGPELLIRYENEEAVDDSQLPKDRFSAERLKGVDSTLKIQPAELGDSAVYLCASSSDRVLHNEQFFGPGTRLTVL.

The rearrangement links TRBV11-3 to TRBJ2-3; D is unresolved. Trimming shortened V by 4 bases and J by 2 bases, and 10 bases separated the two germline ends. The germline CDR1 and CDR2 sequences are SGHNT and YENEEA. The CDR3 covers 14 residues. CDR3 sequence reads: CASSYLRNTDTQYF. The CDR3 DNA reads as TGTGCCAGCAGCTACCTAAGAAACACAGATACGCAGTATTTT.

CDR3 region: CASSAVQGAVNQPQHF. In DNA, the CDR3 is TGTGCCAGTAGTGCGGTACAGGGGGCGGTCAATCAGCCCCAGCATTTT. The chain is built from TRBV19 and TRBJ1-5; 9 nucleotides match TRBD1. The CDR3 is 16 residues long. Germline V gene sequence: CDR1 LNHDA, CDR2 SQIVND (reference sequence). With 5 bases clipped from V and 3 bases from J, the junction kept 8 bases outside the gene matches.

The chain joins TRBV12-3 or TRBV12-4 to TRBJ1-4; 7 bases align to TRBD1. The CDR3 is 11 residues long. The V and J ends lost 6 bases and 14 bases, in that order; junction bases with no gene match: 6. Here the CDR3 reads CASSGDSSLFF. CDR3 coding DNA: TGTGCCAGCAGCGGGGACAGTAGTCTGTTTTTT.

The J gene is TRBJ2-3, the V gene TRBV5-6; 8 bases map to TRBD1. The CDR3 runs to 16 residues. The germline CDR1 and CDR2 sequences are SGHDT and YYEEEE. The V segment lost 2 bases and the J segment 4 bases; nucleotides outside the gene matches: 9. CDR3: CASSFVPGGAPDTQYF. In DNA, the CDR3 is TGTGCCAGCAGCTTCGTACCAGGGGGCGCCCCAGATACGCAGTATTTT.

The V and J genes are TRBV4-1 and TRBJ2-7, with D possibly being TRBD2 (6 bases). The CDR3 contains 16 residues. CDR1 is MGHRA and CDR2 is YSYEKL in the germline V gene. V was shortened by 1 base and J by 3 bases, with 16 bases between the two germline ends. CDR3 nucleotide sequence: TGCGCCAGCAGCCAAGCTCCAACGGGGAGGAACTACGAGCAGTACTTC. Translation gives CASSQAPTGRNYEQYF.

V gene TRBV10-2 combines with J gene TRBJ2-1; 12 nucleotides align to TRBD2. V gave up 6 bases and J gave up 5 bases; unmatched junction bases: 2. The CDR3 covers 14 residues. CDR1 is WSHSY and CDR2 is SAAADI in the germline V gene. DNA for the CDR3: TGCGCCAGCAGAACTAGCGGGAGGAACAATGAGCAGTTCTTC. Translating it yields CASRTSGRNNEQFF.

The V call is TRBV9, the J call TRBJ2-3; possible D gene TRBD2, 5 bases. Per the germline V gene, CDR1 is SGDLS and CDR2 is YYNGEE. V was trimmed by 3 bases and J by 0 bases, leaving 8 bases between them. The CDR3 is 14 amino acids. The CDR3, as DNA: TGTGCCAGCAGCGCGGGAAGGAGCACAGATACGCAGTATTTT. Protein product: CASSAGRSTDTQYF.

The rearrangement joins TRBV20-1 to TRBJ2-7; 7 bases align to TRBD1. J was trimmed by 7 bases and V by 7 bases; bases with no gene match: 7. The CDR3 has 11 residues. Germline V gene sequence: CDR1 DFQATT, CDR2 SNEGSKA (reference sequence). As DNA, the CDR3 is TGCAGTGGGGGCCAGGGGGATGAGCAGTACTTC. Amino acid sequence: CSGGQGDEQYF.

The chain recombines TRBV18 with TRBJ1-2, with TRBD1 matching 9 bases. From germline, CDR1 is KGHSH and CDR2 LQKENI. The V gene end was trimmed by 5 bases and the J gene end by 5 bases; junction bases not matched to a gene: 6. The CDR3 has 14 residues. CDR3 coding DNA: TGTGCCAGCTCAAAGGACAGGGGCAAATATGGCTACACCTTC. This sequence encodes CASSKDRGKYGYTF.

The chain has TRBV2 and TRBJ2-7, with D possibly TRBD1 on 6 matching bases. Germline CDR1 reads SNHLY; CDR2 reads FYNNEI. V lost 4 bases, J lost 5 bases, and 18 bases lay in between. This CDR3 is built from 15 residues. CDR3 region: CASSAGPGAPHEQYF. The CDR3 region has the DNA TGTGCCAGCAGTGCGGGTCCAGGGGCCCCCCACGAGCAGTACTTC. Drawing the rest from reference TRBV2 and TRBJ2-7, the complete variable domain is EPEVTQTPSHQVTQMGQEVILRCVPISNHLYFYWYRQILGQKVEFLVSFYNNEISEKSEIFDDQFSVERPDGSNFTLKIRSTKLEDSAMYFCASSAGPGAPHEQYFGPGTRLTVT.

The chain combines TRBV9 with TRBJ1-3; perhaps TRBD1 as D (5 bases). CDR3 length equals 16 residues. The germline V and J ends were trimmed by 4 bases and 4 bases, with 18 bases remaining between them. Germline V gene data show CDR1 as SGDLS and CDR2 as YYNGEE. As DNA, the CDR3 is TGTGCCAGCAGCACGCAGGGTTTCTTCTCAGGAAACACCATATATTTT. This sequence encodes CASSTQGFFSGNTIYF.

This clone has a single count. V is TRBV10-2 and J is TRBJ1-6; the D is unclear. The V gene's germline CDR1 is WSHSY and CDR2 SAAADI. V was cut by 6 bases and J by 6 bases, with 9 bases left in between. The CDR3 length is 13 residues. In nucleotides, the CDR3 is TGCGCCAGCAGCACAGAGTTTAATTCACCCCTCCACTTT. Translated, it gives CASSTEFNSPLHF.

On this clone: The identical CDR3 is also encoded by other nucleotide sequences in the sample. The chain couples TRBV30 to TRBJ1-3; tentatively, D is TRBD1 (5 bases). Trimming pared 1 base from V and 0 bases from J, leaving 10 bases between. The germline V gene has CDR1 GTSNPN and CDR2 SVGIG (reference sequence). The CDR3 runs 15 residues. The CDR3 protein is CAWSGSGYSGNTIYF. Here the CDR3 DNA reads TGTGCCTGGAGTGGCTCAGGGTACTCTGGAAACACCATATATTTT.

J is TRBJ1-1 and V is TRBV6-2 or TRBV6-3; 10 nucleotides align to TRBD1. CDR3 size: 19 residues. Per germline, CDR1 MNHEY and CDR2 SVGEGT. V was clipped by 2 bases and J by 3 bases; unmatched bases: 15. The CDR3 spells CASSYPVQWGTGADTEAFF. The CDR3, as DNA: TGTGCCAGCAGTTACCCGGTACAGTGGGGGACAGGGGCGGACACTGAAGCTTTCTTT.

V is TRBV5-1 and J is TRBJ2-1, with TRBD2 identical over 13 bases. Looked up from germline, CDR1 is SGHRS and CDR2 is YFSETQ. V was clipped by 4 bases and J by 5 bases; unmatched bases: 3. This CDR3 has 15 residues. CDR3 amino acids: CASSHGLAGDNEQFF. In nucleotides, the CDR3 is TGCGCCAGCAGCCACGGACTAGCGGGGGACAATGAGCAGTTCTTC.

CDR3 amino acids: CASNLDRAGGYTF. CDR3 bases: TGTGCCAGCAACCTTGACAGGGCGGGGGGCTACACCTTC. V and J are TRBV2 and TRBJ1-2; 7 bases line up with TRBD1. The CDR3 length is 13 residues. V trimming: 7 bases; J trimming: 8 bases; junction bases outside the gene matches: 10. Germline loops: CDR1 SNHLY, CDR2 FYNNEI.

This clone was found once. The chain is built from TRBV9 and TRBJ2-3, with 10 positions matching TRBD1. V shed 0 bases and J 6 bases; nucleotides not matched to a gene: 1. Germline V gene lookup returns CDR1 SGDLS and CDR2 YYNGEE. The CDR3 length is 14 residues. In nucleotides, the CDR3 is TGTGCCAGCAGCGTAGGGGGACAGGGGGATACGCAGTATTTT. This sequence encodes CASSVGGQGDTQYF.

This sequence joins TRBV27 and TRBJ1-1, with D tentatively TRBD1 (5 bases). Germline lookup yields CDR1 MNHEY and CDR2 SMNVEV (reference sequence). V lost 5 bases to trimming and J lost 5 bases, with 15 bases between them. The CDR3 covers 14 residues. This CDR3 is CASSPRDGRTEAFF. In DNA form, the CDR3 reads TGTGCCAGCAGTCCTCGGGACGGGAGAACTGAAGCTTTCTTT.

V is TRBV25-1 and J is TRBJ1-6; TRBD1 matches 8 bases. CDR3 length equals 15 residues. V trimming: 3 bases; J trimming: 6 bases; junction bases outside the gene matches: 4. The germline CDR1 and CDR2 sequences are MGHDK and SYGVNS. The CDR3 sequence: CASSDNQGANSPLHF. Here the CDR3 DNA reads TGTGCCAGCAGTGATAATCAGGGGGCTAATTCACCCCTCCACTTT.